This TCR beta chain was sequenced during a study of blood T cell repertoires in COVID-19. At the level of the study: The United States, Italy and Spain provided the acute and convalescent COVID-19 samples.

In the original workflow: Estimation of nucleated cell counts relied on the amplification of reference gene primers. TCRdb's copy holds only in-frame clones and misses some; the assay was immunoSEQ multiplex PCR. V, J and clone size were drawn from that table, and D and trimming were deduced from the DNA. Of about 110,000 clones in the sample, about 90% are singletons; the top ten hold under 3%. The V and J ends lost 8 bases and 4 bases respectively, with 12 bases between them. The CDR3 contains 12 residues. Germline loops: CDR1 SNHLY, CDR2 FYNNEI. This sequence joins TRBV2 and TRBJ2-7; possible D gene TRBD1, 5 bases. The TCR sequence derives from a human donor in a cohort sampled during active COVID-19. Material for sequencing was peripheral blood. CDR3 amino acids: CASGASWYEQYF. CDR3 DNA: TGTGCCAGCGGGGCGTCTTGGTACGAGCAGTACTTC.